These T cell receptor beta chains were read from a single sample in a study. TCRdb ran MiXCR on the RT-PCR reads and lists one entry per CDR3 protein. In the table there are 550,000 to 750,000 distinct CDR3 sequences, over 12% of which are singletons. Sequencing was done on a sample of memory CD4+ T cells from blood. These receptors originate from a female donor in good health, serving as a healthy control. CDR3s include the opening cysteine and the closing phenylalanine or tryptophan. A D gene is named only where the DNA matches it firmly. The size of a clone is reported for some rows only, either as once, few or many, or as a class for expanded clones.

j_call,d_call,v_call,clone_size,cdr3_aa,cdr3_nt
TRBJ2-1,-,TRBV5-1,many,CASSPSDYFYNEQFF,TGCGCCAGCAGCCCCTCGGACTACTTCTACAATGAGCAGTTCTTC
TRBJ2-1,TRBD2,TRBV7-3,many,CASSPGTSDANEQFF,TGTGCCAGCAGCCCAGGGACTAGCGACGCCAATGAGCAGTTCTTC
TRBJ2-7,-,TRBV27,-,CASSFTAELTYEQYF,TGTGCCAGCAGTTTTACAGCGGAACTAACCTACGAGCAGTACTTC
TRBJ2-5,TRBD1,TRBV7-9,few,CASSLPGQKYEETQYF,TGTGCCAGCAGCTTGCCGGGACAGAAGTACGAAGAGACCCAGTACTTC
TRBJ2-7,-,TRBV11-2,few,CASSLLIVAGPVDEQYF,TGTGCCAGCAGCTTACTGATCGTCGCGGGGCCAGTGGATGAGCAGTACTTC
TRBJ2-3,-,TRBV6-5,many,CASTPPSTDTQYF,TGTGCCAGCACACCCCCCAGCACAGATACGCAGTATTTT
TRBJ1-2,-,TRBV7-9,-,CASRDILGPGMDGYTF,TGTGCCAGCAGGGATATCCTGGGACCGGGGATGGATGGCTACACCTTC
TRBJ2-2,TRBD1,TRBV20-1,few,CSATDRVDTGELFF,TGCAGTGCTACAGACAGGGTTGATACCGGGGAGCTGTTTTTT
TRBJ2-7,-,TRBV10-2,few,CASSWFGISYEQYF,TGCGCCAGCAGCTGGTTCGGGATTTCCTACGAGCAGTACTTC
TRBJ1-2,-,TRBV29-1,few,CSVESRDLNYGYTF,TGCAGCGTTGAGAGCAGAGATCTTAACTATGGCTACACCTTC
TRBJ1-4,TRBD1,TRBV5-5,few,CASSLQGTNEKLFF,TGTGCCAGCAGTTTACAGGGGACTAATGAAAAACTGTTTTTT
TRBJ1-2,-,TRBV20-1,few,CSARDRLGGNYGYTF,TGCAGTGCTAGAGATCGGCTTGGCGGGAACTATGGCTACACCTTC
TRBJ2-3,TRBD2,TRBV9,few,CASSVRPLTSGSTDTQYF,TGTGCCAGCAGCGTAAGGCCCCTGACTAGCGGGAGCACAGATACGCAGTATTTT
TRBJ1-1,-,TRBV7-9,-,CASSLGPLVENTEAFF,TGTGCCAGCAGCTTGGGCCCTTTGGTGGAGAACACTGAAGCTTTCTTT
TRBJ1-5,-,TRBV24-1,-,CATSDRTVINQPQHF,TGTGCCACCAGTGATCGGACAGTGATCAATCAGCCCCAGCATTTT
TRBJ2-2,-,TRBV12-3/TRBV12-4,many,CASSLIRSFTGELFF,TGTGCCAGCAGTTTAATACGTTCGTTCACCGGGGAGCTGTTTTTT
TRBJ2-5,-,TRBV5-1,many,CASSSGTLQETQYF,TGTGCCAGCAGTTCCGGGACACTTCAAGAGACCCAGTACTTC
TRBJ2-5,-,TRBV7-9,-,CASSPQTAQETQYF,TGTGCCAGCAGCCCCCAGACAGCACAAGAGACCCAGTACTTC
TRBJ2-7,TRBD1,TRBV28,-,CASSQTGTVTEQYF,TGTGCCAGCAGTCAGACCGGGACAGTGACCGAGCAGTACTTC
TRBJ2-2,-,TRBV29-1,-,CSVLPQGRVGELFF,TGCAGCGTCCTACCACAGGGTCGGGTCGGGGAGCTGTTTTTT
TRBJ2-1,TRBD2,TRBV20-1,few,CSSLRGSGSNEQFF,TGCAGTTCGCTAAGGGGCAGCGGGAGCAATGAGCAGTTCTTC
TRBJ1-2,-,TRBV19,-,CASSIAGRYGYTF,TGTGCCAGTAGTATAGCTGGACGCTATGGCTACACCTTC
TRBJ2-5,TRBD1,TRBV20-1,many,CSLPGQHQETQYF,TGCAGTCTGCCGGGACAGCACCAAGAGACCCAGTACTTC
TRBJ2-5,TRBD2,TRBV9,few,CASSPPPASGGGETQYF,TGTGCCAGCAGCCCCCCTCCTGCGAGCGGGGGGGGAGAGACCCAGTACTTC